This T cell receptor beta chain emerged from a study of blood T cell repertoires in COVID-19. From germline, CDR1 is WNHNN and CDR2 SYGVQD (reference sequence). Trimming shortened V by 0 bases and J by 5 bases, and 14 bases separated the two germline ends. CDR3 length: 16 amino acids. Sequencing was performed with immunoSEQ multiplex PCR; in TCRdb, only in-frame clones are kept and a portion is missing. The sample records under 250,000 clones, roughly 87% being singletons. Sequencing was carried out using PBMCs or T cells enriched from blood (not recorded which). The rearrangement links TRBV10-1 to TRBJ2-1; D possibly corresponds to TRBD1 (6 bases). This receptor was taken from a woman aged 25 to 45 with acute COVID-19. CDR3 amino acids: CASSESRGGENNEQFF. The CDR3 DNA is TGCGCCAGCAGTGAGTCGAGAGGGGGAGAAAACAATGAGCAGTTCTTC.